This T cell receptor (beta chain) was profiled in a study of cytomegalovirus exposure and HLA in healthy donors (dated by TCRdb to about 2017). The study in broad terms: An earlier analysis of several hundred of the donors reported 250 to 300 Gb of sequence data and more than 90 million unique TCR beta sequences from about 180 million T cells. Typing coverage varied by locus: 629-630 donors for A, B, C, DRB1 and DQB1; more than 500 for DQA1; some 610 for DPA1; about 450 for DPB1. The study used immunosequencing to profile the T cell repertoires of 666 subjects and linked those repertoires to cytomegalovirus serostatus. All discovery cohort repertoires had been generated on a single sequencing platform. High-throughput TCR immunosequencing, statistical association of individual TCRs with disease status, and machine learning were combined to predict cytomegalovirus infection status. Of the 398 genotyped donors, 65% to 90% fell in the genetic ancestry cluster associated with self-reported Caucasian donors. Because of strong linkage in the cohort, five DR-DQ haplotypes were treated as single units for association and clustering. Along with the roughly 670-subject first cohort, a separate validation cohort of approximately 110 different subjects was used. Alongside the repertoire data, information on donor age, sex, ethnicity and CMV serostatus was compiled. Among around 400 genotyped donors of the cohort, an average of roughly 230,000 unique TCR beta nucleotide sequences was sequenced per donor, of which roughly 18% were non-productive. The study aimed to test whether signatures of past pathogen exposure could be identified by cataloging public T cell receptors. About 280 gigabases of sequencing data and 75 million to 85 million unique TCR sequences made up an early release that covered around 640 HLA-typed donors. To decide whether each TCR beta V gene segment behaved as functional or pseudogenic, an earlier analysis of approximately 620 of the donors relied on high-throughput TCR beta sequencing. In a later genetic analysis, genome-wide SNP genotypes for about three fifths of the roughly 670 donors were used, and that subset was treated as a discovery cohort. In a later analysis, previously published TCR beta repertoires from several hundred donors were re-analyzed and high-resolution HLA genotyping was added so that TCR occurrence patterns could be studied. Rather than drawing on any new phenotypic data, the later analysis identified candidate immune exposures from TCR beta sequences and the way those sequences occurred across donors. Both class I and class II loci were covered by HLA typing, at four-digit resolution. What the work shows at the level of the full study, not this receptor alone: CMV serostatus was the only immune exposure information available for the cohort. According to a later genetic analysis, donors in an Asian-associated ancestry cluster had fewer N-insertions in productive TCRs than the approximately 650-donor mean. In this cohort, only TCR beta chains were sequenced, and detectable features were limited by the absence of alpha or paired-chain data. In a later genetic analysis, a missense DCLRE1C variant was associated with V-gene and J-gene trimming of TCR beta chains, and the association was replicated in an independent cohort. A few of the identified cytomegalovirus-associated TCR beta chains were confirmed in vitro to be specific for cytomegalovirus antigens. Some IMGT-functional V segments, including TRBV6-2 and TRBV6-3, could not be distinguished by the 87-base-pair reads and were therefore excluded. In an earlier analysis of about 600 of the donors, most TCR beta V segments appeared in productive rearrangements about 90% or about 30% of the time, broadly matching IMGT annotations. In a later analysis, HLA-associated TCR beta chains were found to be more clonally expanded and to have lower generation probabilities than equally common non-associated chains. In both the original and validation cohorts, the classifier was reported to diagnose cytomegalovirus status with high specificity and sensitivity. A later analysis found that most CMV-associated TCR beta chains appeared HLA-restricted, with HLA associations seemingly driven largely by CMV exposure. Because counts were too low, approximately 15 rarely observed V segments, including chromosome 9 orphons, were excluded from the earlier analysis of 587 of the donors. According to a later analysis, parvovirus B19, influenza, CMV and Epstein-Barr virus appeared linked to several top co-occurrence clusters. It was suggested by the authors that the approach could potentially be generalized to other disease states and immunological phenotypes. A total of roughly 160 TCR beta chains were listed by the study as associated with cytomegalovirus. A later analysis found that TCR association rates varied across HLA loci, with DRB1 alleles showing the most associated TCRs and HLA-C alleles the fewest. Because some donors lacked HLA typing at each locus, the association tests relied only on the typed subset. A later analysis associated about 17,000 TCR beta sequences with specific HLA alleles at a false discovery rate of 0.05. A further reported finding was that TCR beta sequences accurately predicted the HLA-A and HLA-B alleles for most subjects in the first cohort. Linkage disequilibrium might explain the correlated functional status among segregating V segments, but an unknown experimental factor could not be ruled out. Assigning TCR associations to individual alleles was difficult when HLA alleles, especially DR and DQ, strongly co-occurred. Presence/absence analyses assumed roughly uniform sequencing depth across donors, an assumption that may not hold. A cluster of highly shared sequence variants was judged likely to represent a technical artifact of the sequencing pipeline. Across donors, most TCR sequences were observed very rarely, whereas some public TCRs were present in many individuals.

Counted from cysteine to phenylalanine, this CDR3 has 13 amino acids. Only the CDR3 DNA stays, 39 bases, in frame from base 1. V loses 1 base, J loses 10 bases, and the germline ends lie 11 bases apart. CDR1 SGHNT and CDR2 YENEEA were looked up in the germline V gene. The cohort comprised some 700 healthy bone marrow donors. At the time of sampling, all cohort members were nominally healthy, though unrecorded immune exposures were likely present. The donor was CMV seropositive and was included in the group of approximately 310 seropositive cohort members. A peripheral blood sample was provided by each donor, and peripheral blood mononuclear cells were used for TCR beta sequencing. The Qiagen DNeasy Blood Extraction Kit was used to extract genomic DNA from the blood cell samples. Library preparation employed the immunoSEQ multiplex PCR assay. A mixture of 60 forward primers for TCR Vbeta segments and 13 reverse primers for TCR Jbeta segments was used in the multiplex PCR. The CDR3 region of rearranged TCR beta genes was amplified from genomic DNA by a multiplex PCR assay. The Illumina HiSeq System was used to sequence the amplified TCR beta libraries as 87-base-pair reads. The paper's data handling went like this. A later analysis counted about 76 million unique TCR beta chains across the roughly 700 repertoires, and around 9.9 million of these chains were shared by at least two donors. To remove PCR and sequencing errors, raw reads were error-corrected and collapsed into unique sequences using a nearest-neighbor algorithm that merged closely related sequences. V, D and J gene segments were assigned by aligning CDR3 sequences to IMGT reference sequences. For a sequence to be retained, a match of at least six nucleotides to both a V gene segment and a J gene segment was required. Rearrangements were called productive when the CDR3 lacked stop codons and stayed in frame with V and J; all others were non-productive. Following IMGT convention, CDR3 was defined as the stretch from the second conserved V-encoded cysteine to the conserved J-encoded phenylalanine. In an earlier analysis of around 640 of the donors, sequences lacking an unambiguous match to a single V gene segment were excluded. An earlier analysis of several hundred of the donors classified V segments as functional when productive rearrangements were above 56.7% and as segregating when the standard deviation between donors was above 5%. To diagnose cytomegalovirus status from the catalog of TCR beta chain sequences, a statistical classification framework was built. A later analysis assigned V and J genes by comparing TCR nucleotide sequences with IMGT/GENE-DB human TR gene sequences. Using the TCRdist pipeline, a later analysis assigned CDR3 sequences along with most-parsimonious VDJ recombination scenarios. A later analysis defined each TCR beta chain by its CDR3 amino acid sequence plus V-gene family, and excluded reads lacking a unique V-gene family. To address suspected cross-contamination and a sequencing artifact, a later analysis removed 592 highly shared, low-generation-probability nucleotide sequences. A later analysis calculated a clonal expansion index for each public chain from normalized within-repertoire ranks of inferred template counts. In a later analysis, generation probabilities were computed with a VDJ recombination model fitted to out-of-frame rearrangements, and the resulting probabilities were checked against IGoR. In a later analysis, TCR-TCR, TCR-HLA and TCR-CMV co-occurrence was scored with hypergeometric tests, and a repertoire-size bias correction was applied to TCR pairs. A later analysis estimated false discovery rates by permuting HLA or CMV assignments 20 times. In a later analysis, co-occurring TCRs were grouped using DBSCAN, with TCRdist sequence similarity added in when clustering inside HLA-allele-positive subsets. Repertoires with fewer than 30,000 or more than 120,000 public chains were left out of co-occurrence clustering, as were five repertoires with anomalous nucleotide sharing. As stored in TCRdb, this immuneACCESS dataset retains in-frame rearrangements with V and J assigned. A fraction of the clones does not appear; measured against another copy, unresolved V genes explain less than half of the discrepancy, and the remainder lacks a known reason. The V and J calls and clone size are taken from that table; D and trimming were inferred from the DNA. In all, the sample holds 60,000 to 75,000 clones, and roughly four fifths of those were seen once. Around 10% of the sample comes from the top ten.

This clone was observed a single time. Its antigen is unknown. No qualities accompany the bases; no much larger clone lies one base away. Specimen: PBMCs. The sequence was collected from a woman between 55 and 75 years old in good health and CMV-seropositive. This receptor chain uses TRBV11-3 and TRBJ2-1; TRBD1 is a possible D gene, resting on 5 matching bases. The DNA sequence is as follows: TGTGCCAGCAGCTTAGGCTTAAAGGGGGAGCAGTTCTTC. Translated, this is CASSLGLKGEQFF.